Shown below are 24 T cell receptor beta chains from a single sample sequenced in a study of T cell responses to AZD1222 COVID-19 vaccine. Some clones are missing from TCRdb's copy, which holds only in-frame ones; the method was immunoSEQ multiplex PCR. The table lists tens of thousands of clones, almost 90% of them singletons. The sequencing here drew on peripheral blood, taken 28 days after the second AZD1222 dose. All receptors come from an adult who received the AZD1222 COVID-19 vaccine.

Turning to this clone: Germline is not matched at one junction end, which may reflect a read error. The chain couples TRBV9 to TRBJ1-1; D gene ambiguous. The CDR3 totals 14 residues. CDR1 is SGDLS, CDR2 YYNGEE, per germline. The CDR3 region is CASSVVGGNAEAFF. CDR3 coding DNA: TGTGCCAGCAGCGTAGTAGGAGGGAACGCTGAAGCTTTCTTT.

CDR3 sequence: CSATISGTGEQYF. DNA for the CDR3: TGCAGCGCCACCATTTCGGGGACAGGGGAACAGTACTTC. V usage is TRBV29-1 and J usage is TRBJ2-7; TRBD1 aligns across 10 bases. This CDR3 is 13 amino acids long. The V and J ends lost 7 bases and 10 bases, in that order; junction bases with no gene match: 13. Germline V lookup: CDR1 SQVTM, CDR2 ANQGSEA.

The chain has TRBV24-1 and TRBJ2-2; weak D call: TRBD2 (5 bases). Germline-derived CDR1 and CDR2 are KGHDR and SFDVKD. Trimming removed 2 bases at V and 5 bases at J, with 11 bases between. The CDR3 loop spans 15 amino acids. CDR3 nucleotide sequence: TGTGCCACCAGTGATTCTGCGGACTGGACCGGGGAGCTGTTTTTT. Encoded protein: CATSDSADWTGELFF.

The J gene is TRBJ1-6, the V gene TRBV19, with D maybe TRBD1 (5 bases). The CDR3 has 17 amino acids. Germline CDR1 LNHDA, CDR2 SQIVND (reference sequence). V lost 7 bases, J lost 0 bases, and 16 bases lay in between. CDR3 residues: CASTIGTGSSYNSPLHF. The CDR3 nucleotides read TGTGCCAGTACCATCGGGACCGGGAGCTCCTATAATTCACCCCTCCACTTT.

This clone has more than one count but fewer than ten. The rearrangement uses TRBV4-1 and TRBJ2-7, with TRBD1 matching 9 bases. Germline V gene data show CDR1 as MGHRA and CDR2 as YSYEKL. The CDR3 is made up of 17 amino acids. V lost 0 bases to trimming and J lost 5 bases; unmatched junction nucleotides: 11. The CDR3 DNA reads as TGCGCCAGCAGCCAAGATTATTTTGGGGACAGGGTGGACGAGCAGTACTTC. Encoded protein: CASSQDYFGDRVDEQYF.

The chain recombines TRBV28 with TRBJ2-7; D gene ambiguous. The V and J ends lost 7 bases and 4 bases respectively, with 8 bases between them. This CDR3 has 11 residues. CDR1 and CDR2 (germline): MDHEN, SYDVKM. CDR3 protein: CASTSGYEQYF. The DNA for the CDR3 is TGTGCCAGCACCTCCGGGTACGAGCAGTACTTC.

This sequence joins TRBV6-5 and TRBJ1-2; D unresolved. Per germline, CDR1 MNHEY and CDR2 SVGAGI. The CDR3 covers 13 residues. The V and J ends lost 5 bases and 8 bases respectively, with 15 bases between them. The CDR3 here is CASSPGVSYGYTF. In DNA, the CDR3 is TGTGCCAGCAGTCCAGGAGTATCCTACGGCTACACCTTC.

The chain joins TRBV28 to TRBJ1-2, with D perhaps matching TRBD1 (5 bases). From germline, CDR1 is MDHEN and CDR2 SYDVKM. The CDR3 consists of 14 residues. V lost 5 bases and J lost 2, with 12 bases in between. CDR3 coding DNA: TGTGCCAGCAGTAGGGACGGCTCAAACTATGGCTACACCTTC. This encodes CASSRDGSNYGYTF.

This chain links TRBV28 with TRBJ2-5; tentatively, D is TRBD1 (5 bases). The germline V gene has CDR1 MDHEN and CDR2 SYDVKM. V dropped 5 bases and J dropped 0 bases, with 16 bases sitting between them. This CDR3 comprises 16 residues. The CDR3 region has the DNA TGTGCCAGCAGTCTGCGGACACTGACGTACCAAGAGACCCAGTACTTC. It translates to CASSLRTLTYQETQYF.

The chain couples TRBV5-1 to TRBJ1-2; tentative D call: TRBD1 (5 bases). The CDR3 runs 13 residues. Deletions cut 0 bases from V and 6 bases from J, with 9 bases between. CDR1 and CDR2 (germline): SGHRS, YFSETQ. CDR3 sequence reads: CASSLEGPDGYTF. As DNA, the CDR3 is TGCGCCAGCAGCTTGGAGGGGCCCGATGGCTACACCTTC.

V usage is TRBV6-5 and J usage is TRBJ2-3; maybe TRBD1 (6 bases). Trimming removed 0 bases at V and 8 bases at J, with 6 bases between. This CDR3 is built from 12 residues. From germline, CDR1 is MNHEY and CDR2 SVGAGI. The CDR3 sequence: CASSYSGGTQYF. As DNA, the CDR3 is TGTGCCAGCAGTTACTCAGGGGGTACGCAGTATTTT.

This clone was observed once. CDR3 coding DNA: TGTGCCAGCAGCTTCTTCGGACCTATCTCTGGAAACACCATATATTTT. Its protein is CASSFFGPISGNTIYF. V gene TRBV7-9 combines with J gene TRBJ1-3; D unclear. Germline CDR1 is SEHNR and CDR2 is FQNEAQ (reference sequence). This CDR3 has 16 amino acids. V lost 3 bases and J lost 0, with 12 bases in between.

The rearrangement uses TRBV5-1 and TRBJ1-2; possible D gene TRBD1, 5 bases. The CDR3 has 17 amino acids. Between the trimmed V and J ends, which lost 0 bases and 1 base, there was a span of 16 bases. In germline, CDR1 is SGHRS, CDR2 YFSETQ. The CDR3 reads CASSLEPTVLYNYGYTF. CDR3 bases: TGCGCCAGCAGCTTGGAGCCGACAGTCCTCTATAACTATGGCTACACCTTC.

The chain couples TRBV6-5 to TRBJ2-7, with a tentative D call TRBD1 (5 bases). Trimming left V 7 bases short and J 0 bases short, with 10 bases between. Germline V CDR1 and CDR2: MNHEY, SVGAGI. This CDR3 comprises 13 residues. CDR3 protein: CASKVDSSYEQYF. The CDR3, as DNA: TGTGCCAGCAAGGTAGACAGCTCCTACGAGCAGTACTTC.

This chain connects TRBV11-1 to TRBJ2-2, with a weak D call TRBD1 (5 bases). Germline V gene lookup returns CDR1 SGHAT and CDR2 FQDESV (reference sequence). V lost 5 bases to trimming and J lost 4 bases, with 14 bases between them. The CDR3 is made up of 15 amino acids. The CDR3 nucleotides read TGTGCCAGCAGCCTCGGTTGGGGCGGCACCGGGGAGCTGTTTTTT. It translates to CASSLGWGGTGELFF.

This clone was seen only once. The rearrangement joins TRBV7-9 to TRBJ1-5; 7 nucleotides match TRBD1. Germline trimming cut 1 base from V and 7 bases from J; bases unmatched to any gene: 7. CDR1 and CDR2 (germline): SEHNR, FQNEAQ (reference sequence). This CDR3 is built from 15 residues. CDR3 sequence (DNA): TGTGCCAGCAGCTTAGGGGACAGTTTGCGACAGCCCCAGCATTTT. Its translation: CASSLGDSLRQPQHF.

The V and J genes are TRBV6-5 and TRBJ1-2; 7 bases fit TRBD1. The CDR3 spans 13 residues. Germline V lookup: CDR1 MNHEY, CDR2 SVGAGI. J lost 5 bases, V lost 8 bases, and 8 bases had no gene match. CDR3 nucleotide sequence: TGTGCCAGCGTCGGAGGGGGCGGTTATGGCTACACCTTC. It specifies CASVGGGGYGYTF.

The CDR3 is CASSPGTGNQPQHF. The DNA of the CDR3 is TGTGCCAGCAGCCCCGGGACAGGCAATCAGCCCCAGCATTTT. The gene calls are TRBV3-1 (or the pseudogene TRBV3-2) and TRBJ1-5; 7 nucleotides match TRBD1. The CDR3 runs 14 residues. Germline V gives CDR1 LGHDT, CDR2 YNNKEL (reference sequence). V was clipped by 4 bases and J by 2 bases; unmatched bases: 2.

This rearrangement joins TRBV5-5 to TRBJ1-5, with 7 positions matching TRBD1. With 2 bases clipped from V and 3 bases from J, the junction kept 5 bases outside the gene matches. The length of the CDR3 is 15 residues. Per the germline V gene, CDR1 is SGHKS and CDR2 is YYEKEE (reference sequence). DNA for the CDR3: TGTGCCAGCAGCTTCTTACAGGGGACCAATCAGCCCCAGCATTTT. Amino acids: CASSFLQGTNQPQHF.

The V gene is TRBV13, the J gene TRBJ2-3, with 7 bases aligning to TRBD1. Germline assignment: CDR1 PRHDT and CDR2 FYEKMQ (reference sequence). The CDR3 is 17 residues long. The trim removed 4 bases at V and 6 bases at J, leaving 16 bases unmatched. CDR3 region: CASSSGLRDRERDTQYF. CDR3 sequence (DNA): TGTGCCAGCAGCTCAGGCCTCCGGGACAGAGAGAGGGATACGCAGTATTTT.

The V call is TRBV5-1, the J call TRBJ2-7; D gene uncertain. The germline V and J ends were trimmed by 3 bases and 6 bases, with 19 bases remaining between them. Germline V gene lookup returns CDR1 SGHRS and CDR2 YFSETQ. This CDR3 has 15 residues. The CDR3 sequence: CASSSLARKIGEQYF. The CDR3 DNA reads TGCGCCAGCAGCTCCTTAGCTCGGAAAATTGGCGAGCAGTACTTC.

The rearrangement links TRBV11-2 to TRBJ2-1; 9 bases fit TRBD1. Germline CDR1 reads SGHAT; CDR2 reads FQNNGV. The CDR3 consists of 14 residues. V was clipped by 5 bases and J by 5 bases; unmatched bases: 4. The CDR3 coding sequence is TGTGCCAGCAGCGCGCGGGACAGGGACAATGAGCAGTTCTTC. It translates to CASSARDRDNEQFF.

The rearrangement joins TRBV5-4 to TRBJ1-6; D remains ambiguous. In germline, CDR1 is SGHNT, CDR2 YYREEE (reference sequence). The CDR3 length is 15 residues. Trimming took 6 bases from V and 3 from J, leaving 13 bases between them. The CDR3 sequence: CASIRAGDYNSPLHF. The CDR3 region has the DNA TGTGCCAGCATCCGGGCGGGCGACTATAATTCACCCCTCCACTTT.

The gene calls are TRBV11-2 and TRBJ1-3, with D unresolved. Trimming cost V 5 bases and J 1 base, with 9 bases left between them. Germline values: CDR1 SGHAT, CDR2 FQNNGV. The CDR3 has 14 residues. The CDR3 DNA reads TGTGCCAGCAGCCAAGGGTGGTCTGGAAACACCATATATTTT. This translates into CASSQGWSGNTIYF.